These 21 T cell receptor beta chains were sequenced from one sample in a study of PD-L1 blockade in urothelial cancer. Sequencing was performed with immunoSEQ multiplex PCR; in TCRdb, only in-frame clones are kept and a portion is missing. Among some 110,000 clones listed, 85% to 95% were seen once. Described time point: peripheral blood 6 weeks after treatment start. The input for sequencing was PBMCs, taken around atezolizumab (anti-PD-L1) treatment. These receptor sequences come from a man in his fifties or sixties with urothelial cancer.

V is TRBV5-6 and J is TRBJ1-2; the D is unclear. From germline, CDR1 is SGHDT and CDR2 YYEEEE. The CDR3 spans 14 residues. V dropped 4 bases and J dropped 4 bases, with 14 bases sitting between them. In DNA form, the CDR3 reads TGTGCCAGCAGCCCCTTGGACGGACTCTATGGCTACACCTTC. It encodes CASSPLDGLYGYTF.

The genes are TRBV20-1 and TRBJ2-5, with no clear D. The CDR3 sequence is 11 residues long. The V end was cut by 0 bases, the J end by 4 bases, with 3 bases between. CDR1 and CDR2 from the germline V gene are DFQATT and SNEGSKA (reference sequence). The chain's CDR3 is CSARDLETQYF. In DNA form, the CDR3 reads TGCAGTGCTAGAGATCTAGAGACCCAGTACTTC.

The gene calls are TRBV5-5 and TRBJ2-1; D remains unclear. The CDR3 has 12 amino acids. The germline CDR1 and CDR2 sequences are SGHKS and YYEKEE (reference sequence). V was shortened by 0 bases and J by 13 bases, with 11 bases between the two germline ends. The CDR3 protein is CASSLALDTQFF. DNA of the CDR3: TGTGCCAGCAGCTTGGCCCTAGATACCCAGTTCTTC.

This clone appeared a few times. The chain is built from TRBV28 and TRBJ2-5; 10 bases line up with TRBD1. With 6 bases clipped from V and 4 bases from J, the junction kept 5 bases outside the gene matches. Germline V gene lookup returns CDR1 MDHEN and CDR2 SYDVKM. CDR3 length: 14 residues. In DNA form, the CDR3 reads TGTGCCAGCAGAGACAGGGGGCGCGGAGAGACCCAGTACTTC. Translated: CASRDRGRGETQYF.

The chain joins TRBV7-8 to TRBJ2-7; D is perhaps TRBD1 (6 bases). V gave up 3 bases and J gave up 6 bases, with 12 bases separating them. The CDR3 loop spans 13 amino acids. The germline gives CDR1 SGHVS, CDR2 FQNEAQ. The CDR3, as DNA: TGTGCCAGCAGCTTGGGCAGAGGGGGCGAGCAGTACTTC. Translated: CASSLGRGGEQYF.

This chain uses TRBV19 with TRBJ1-5; 7 bases are a match to TRBD1. Germline loops: CDR1 LNHDA, CDR2 SQIVND (reference sequence). The CDR3 has 16 amino acids. V was clipped by 6 bases and J by 0 bases; unmatched bases: 8. DNA of the CDR3: TGTGCCAGTAGAGACTCCGGGACAGTTAGCAATCAGCCCCAGCATTTT. Encoded protein: CASRDSGTVSNQPQHF.

The J gene is TRBJ2-3, the V gene TRBV11-1; 14 bases align to TRBD2. Germline trimming cut 5 bases from V and 6 bases from J; bases unmatched to any gene: 4. Per germline, CDR1 SGHAT and CDR2 FQDESV (reference sequence). The CDR3 totals 15 residues. The CDR3 sequence: CASSPTSGGEDTQYF. The CDR3 coding sequence is TGTGCCAGCAGCCCGACTAGCGGGGGGGAGGATACGCAGTATTTT.

The chain links TRBV11-2 to TRBJ2-1, with D perhaps matching TRBD1 (6 bases). This CDR3 is built from 13 residues. Trimming cost V 5 bases and J 7 bases, with 12 bases left between them. Looked up from germline, CDR1 is SGHAT and CDR2 is FQNNGV. Written as DNA, the CDR3 is TGTGCCAGCAGCCAAAGGGGGTTGAATGAGCAGTTCTTC. Translated: CASSQRGLNEQFF.

The V and J genes are TRBV5-3 and TRBJ2-5, with TRBD1 identical over 9 bases. TRBV5-3 is known as an ORF, though its function is uncertain. There are 15 residues in the CDR3. Trimming cost V 4 bases and J 5 bases; bases outside gene matches: 9. The CDR3 sequence: CARSADRGIWETQYF. The CDR3 DNA follows: TGTGCCAGAAGCGCAGACAGGGGGATCTGGGAGACCCAGTACTTC.

This chain joins TRBV19 and TRBJ2-1, with D perhaps TRBD2 (5 bases). In germline, CDR1 is LNHDA, CDR2 SQIVND (reference sequence). The CDR3 length is 16 residues. V shed 1 base and J shed 5 bases, with 15 bases lying between them. The CDR3 region has the DNA TGTGCCAGTAGTATAGGGACTTGGGTGCAGAACAATGAGCAGTTCTTC. This gives the protein CASSIGTWVQNNEQFF.

About this clone: At one end the junction does not follow the germline gene, possibly because of a read error. The genes are TRBV11-3 and TRBJ2-3; 9 positions match TRBD2. The CDR3 consists of 18 residues. Germline-derived CDR1 and CDR2 are SGHNT and YENEEA. CDR3 in DNA: TGTGCCAGCAGCCTAGATGGCTCTAGCGGGATTGAGGCAGATACGCAGTATTTT. This gives the protein CASSLDGSSGIEADTQYF. The entire variable domain, with the rest obtained from reference TRBV11-3 and TRBJ2-3, is as follows: EAGVVQSPRYKIIEKKQPVAFWCNPISGHNTLYWYLQNLGQGPELLIRYENEEAVDDSQLPKDRFSAERLKGVDSTLKIQPAELGDSAVYLCASSLDGSSGIEADTQYFGPGTRLTVL.

The chain links TRBV9 to TRBJ2-3, with a tentative D call TRBD2 (5 bases). V was cut by 4 bases and J by 1 base, with 13 bases left in between. This CDR3 region has 15 residues. From germline, CDR1 is SGDLS and CDR2 YYNGEE. The CDR3 spells CASSIRSGRTDTQYF. CDR3 in DNA: TGTGCCAGCAGCATCCGGAGCGGACGCACAGATACGCAGTATTTT.

The chain has TRBV5-1 and TRBJ2-7, with 8 bases identical to TRBD2. The CDR3 loop spans 16 amino acids. The trim removed 2 bases at V and 2 bases at J, leaving 9 bases unmatched. The germline V gene encodes CDR1 SGHRS and CDR2 YFSETQ. CDR3 in amino acids: CASSLKSGGPTYEQYF. CDR3 nucleotides: TGCGCCAGCAGCTTAAAAAGCGGGGGCCCGACCTACGAGCAGTACTTC.

This rearrangement joins TRBV5-1 to TRBJ1-3; D possibly corresponds to TRBD1 (6 bases). Looked up from germline, CDR1 is SGHRS and CDR2 is YFSETQ. This CDR3 region has 14 residues. With 6 bases removed from V and 1 base from J, the gap between germline ends came to 11 bases. For the CDR3, the DNA is TGCGCCAGCAAGCAGGGGTCTTCTGGAAACACCATATATTTT. This translates into CASKQGSSGNTIYF.

The gene calls are TRBV19 and TRBJ1-3; D not certain. This CDR3 contains 13 residues. The germline CDR1 and CDR2 sequences are LNHDA and SQIVND (reference sequence). V lost 5 bases and J lost 2, with 7 bases in between. CDR3 coding DNA: TGTGCCAGTAGTCTCGGGACTGGAAACACCATATATTTT. Protein: CASSLGTGNTIYF.

The chain couples TRBV25-1 to TRBJ1-1; D uncertain. There are 13 residues in the CDR3. Germline CDR1 and CDR2: MGHDK and SYGVNS. Trimming removed 4 bases from V and 0 bases from J, with 6 bases in between. The chain's CDR3 is CASSAQLNTEAFF. The CDR3 DNA follows: TGTGCCAGCAGTGCACAATTGAACACTGAAGCTTTCTTT.

V and J are TRBV28 and TRBJ2-3; 9 positions match TRBD2. Germline CDR1 is MDHEN and CDR2 is SYDVKM. J gave up 2 bases and V 6 bases, and 3 bases lay outside the gene matches. The CDR3 has 14 residues. For the CDR3, the DNA is TGTGCCAGCAGCATAGCGGGAGTCACAGATACGCAGTATTTT. It yields the protein CASSIAGVTDTQYF.

This clone was observed once. The chain carries TRBV5-8 and TRBJ2-7; 11 bases are a match to TRBD2. The length of the CDR3 is 17 residues. After removal of 2 bases from V and 1 base from J, the junction contained 8 bases not matched to a gene. Germline CDR1 is SGHTS and CDR2 is YDEGEE. The CDR3 region has the DNA TGTGCCAGCAGCTTTTACCGGACTAGCGGGTCATCCTACGAGCAGTACTTC. Amino acids: CASSFYRTSGSSYEQYF.

V usage is TRBV6-1 and J usage is TRBJ2-3; 9 nucleotides agree with TRBD1. Looked up from germline, CDR1 is MNHNS and CDR2 is SASEGT. Unmatched junction bases numbered 4, after V lost 5 bases and J lost 4 bases. The CDR3 is made up of 14 amino acids. The CDR3 DNA reads as TGTGCCAGCAGTCGGGACAGGGAGTCAGATACGCAGTATTTT. Translating it yields CASSRDRESDTQYF.

V gene TRBV7-8 combines with J gene TRBJ1-1, with TRBD1 as a possible D gene (5 bases). The CDR3 extends over 14 amino acids. CDR1 SGHVS and CDR2 FQNEAQ come from the germline V gene. Trimming took 2 bases from V and 4 from J, leaving 11 bases between them. CDR3 in amino acids: CASSLSGGITEAFF. The CDR3, as DNA: TGTGCCAGCAGCTTATCGGGGGGAATCACTGAAGCTTTCTTT.

This chain links TRBV19 with TRBJ1-2, with D unresolved. Germline values: CDR1 LNHDA, CDR2 SQIVND (reference sequence). With 2 bases removed from V and 3 bases from J, the gap between germline ends came to 13 bases. The CDR3 has 15 residues. The CDR3 DNA reads TGTGCCAGTAGTATACCCCAGACTACAGACTATGGCTACACCTTC. Protein: CASSIPQTTDYGYTF.